The 21 T cell receptor beta chains below come from one sample, sequenced in a study of T cell responses to AZD1222 COVID-19 vaccine (dated by TCRdb to the early 2020s). In light of the paper, this sample's time point label describes: baseline before first vaccination. The protocol used for the library was the immunoSEQ multiplex PCR assay. TCRdb re-hosts the immuneACCESS table, in-frame sequences only. Its copies lack some clones; in the studies checked, an unresolved V gene accounts for under half of them, and the cause for the rest is not known. The sample table contains approximately 68,000 clones; only one count was recorded for more than 70% of them. Together, the top ten hold roughly a fifth of the sample. Sample: peripheral blood, taken on day 0 of AZD1222 vaccination. These receptors all come from an adult in good health.

The chain couples TRBV19 to TRBJ2-1; D gene unclear. V was shortened by 4 bases and J by 1 base, with 8 bases between the two germline ends. This CDR3 has 14 residues. Germline CDR1 is LNHDA and CDR2 is SQIVND (reference sequence). The CDR3 coding sequence is TGTGCCAGTAGTACCCCGTCGTCCTACAATGAGCAGTTCTTC. Residues: CASSTPSSYNEQFF.

V usage is TRBV23-1 and J usage is TRBJ1-3; TRBD1 might be the D (6 bases). TRBV23-1 falls under the ORF class, with uncertain function. Trimming shortened V by 7 bases and J by 7 bases, and 8 bases separated the two germline ends. The CDR3 is 11 amino acids. CDR3 region: CASTTGNTIYF. DNA for the CDR3: TGCGCCAGCACCACAGGGAACACCATATATTTT.

This clone was found once. In DNA form, the CDR3 reads TGTGCCATCAGTTTAAGGGCTAGCGGGGCAGATACGCAGTATTTT. Translating gives CAISLRASGADTQYF. The chain carries TRBV10-3 and TRBJ2-3; 9 bases line up with TRBD2. The ends lost 5 bases at V and 4 bases at J; junction bases unmatched: 7. Germline loops: CDR1 ENHRY, CDR2 SYGVKD. The CDR3 is 15 residues long.

This chain joins TRBV7-2 and TRBJ2-1; 8 bases are shared with TRBD1. V shed 3 bases, J shed 4 bases, and the junction held 2 bases outside the gene matches. The CDR3 spans 14 residues. Germline values: CDR1 SGHTA, CDR2 FQGNSA. Here the CDR3 reads CASSLDRAYNEQFF. The CDR3 DNA sequence: TGTGCCAGCAGCTTGGACAGGGCATACAATGAGCAGTTCTTC. The full variable domain, its missing parts supplied by reference TRBV7-2 and TRBJ2-1, is GAGVSQSPSNKVTEKGKDVELRCDPISGHTALYWYRQSLGQGLEFLIYFQGNSAPDKSGLPSDRFSAERTGGSVSTLTIQRTQQEDSAVYLCASSLDRAYNEQFFGPGTRLTVL.

The V and J genes are TRBV28 and TRBJ2-7; 8 bases match TRBD2. CDR3 length: 16 amino acids. Looked up from germline, CDR1 is MDHEN and CDR2 is SYDVKM. Trimming cost V 5 bases and J 0 bases; bases outside gene matches: 9. The chain's CDR3 is CASSPRLAMSSYEQYF. Written as DNA, the CDR3 is TGTGCCAGCAGTCCCCGACTAGCGATGAGCTCCTACGAGCAGTACTTC.

This clone was observed once. V and J are TRBV6-1 and TRBJ2-1, with 10 positions matching TRBD1. The CDR3 runs 13 residues. V lost 4 bases to trimming and J lost 7 bases; unmatched junction nucleotides: 1. Germline V CDR1 and CDR2: MNHNS, SASEGT. The DNA for the CDR3 is TGTGCCAGCAGTGGGGACAGGGGAAATGAGCAGTTCTTC. It yields the protein CASSGDRGNEQFF.

This chain uses TRBV9 with TRBJ2-3; no reliable D call. With 3 bases removed from V and 0 bases from J, the gap between germline ends came to 17 bases. Looked up from germline, CDR1 is SGDLS and CDR2 is YYNGEE. The length of the CDR3 is 17 residues. CDR3 region: CASSAVSRTSSTDTQYF. The CDR3 DNA reads TGTGCCAGCAGCGCCGTCTCGCGGACCTCGAGCACAGATACGCAGTATTTT.

The chain is built from TRBV27 and TRBJ1-4; no clear D. The V end lost 5 bases, the J end lost 6 bases, and 13 bases lay between the germline ends. Germline V gene data show CDR1 as MNHEY and CDR2 as SMNVEV (reference sequence). The CDR3 has 14 residues. The CDR3 nucleotides read TGTGCCAGCAGTGCAAGGAGAGGTGATGAAAAACTGTTTTTT. This codes for CASSARRGDEKLFF.

This chain connects TRBV27 to TRBJ1-6; no firm D call. Germline V gene lookup returns CDR1 MNHEY and CDR2 SMNVEV (reference sequence). The germline V and J ends were trimmed by 3 bases and 10 bases, with 13 bases remaining between them. The CDR3 length is 14 residues. Here the CDR3 reads CASSFSGIASPLHF. For the CDR3, the DNA is TGTGCCAGCAGTTTTAGCGGGATCGCCTCACCCCTCCACTTT.

V and J are TRBV28 and TRBJ1-2; a weak D match, TRBD1 (5 bases). This CDR3 has 10 residues. Germline lookup yields CDR1 MDHEN and CDR2 SYDVKM. DNA for the CDR3: TGTGCAGCGGGACCCTATGGCTACACCTTC. This codes for CAAGPYGYTF.

The V call is TRBV27, the J call TRBJ1-1; 7 bases map to TRBD1. CDR3 length: 15 amino acids. Germline CDR1 is MNHEY and CDR2 is SMNVEV (reference sequence). Germline trimming cut 6 bases from V and 4 bases from J; bases unmatched to any gene: 11. The CDR3 here is CASSLQGGWGTEAFF. CDR3 sequence (DNA): TGTGCCAGCAGCCTTCAAGGGGGCTGGGGCACTGAAGCTTTCTTT.

This chain uses TRBV11-1 with TRBJ2-7, with D hard to call. V shed 5 bases and J shed 2 bases, with 10 bases lying between them. The CDR3 totals 13 residues. CDR1 SGHAT and CDR2 FQDESV come from the germline V gene (reference sequence). The CDR3, as DNA: TGTGCCAGCAGCAGAGAGCCTACCTACGAGCAGTACTTC. It codes for CASSREPTYEQYF.

The V gene is TRBV7-2, the J gene TRBJ2-7, with 8 bases identical to TRBD2. V lost 4 bases, J lost 1 base, and 6 bases stayed unmatched. The CDR3 sequence is 15 residues long. Germline CDR1 and CDR2: SGHTA and FQGNSA. The CDR3 nucleotides read TGTGCCAGCAGCTCCCGGGGGGGAGGGTCCTACGAGCAGTACTTC. Protein: CASSSRGGGSYEQYF.

The chain joins TRBV27 to TRBJ1-5; D perhaps matches TRBD1 (5 bases). V lost 3 bases, J lost 4 bases, and 16 bases lay in between. Germline CDR1 and CDR2: MNHEY and SMNVEV (reference sequence). The CDR3 is 16 amino acids. CDR3 in DNA: TGTGCCAGCAGTTTTCTCGGGGGAGGGCTTAATCAGCCCCAGCATTTT. It encodes CASSFLGGGLNQPQHF.

The chain uses TRBV7-9 and TRBJ2-7; TRBD2 is a possible D gene (6 bases). This CDR3 has 17 residues. Trimming removed 4 bases at V and 2 bases at J, with 21 bases between. Germline assignment: CDR1 SEHNR and CDR2 FQNEAQ (reference sequence). This chain's CDR3 is CASSSNRRASDAYEQYF. CDR3 nucleotides: TGTGCCAGCAGCTCAAACCGACGGGCTAGCGACGCCTACGAGCAGTACTTC.

The V and J genes are TRBV12-5 and TRBJ2-7; D not resolved. In germline, CDR1 is LGHNT, CDR2 FRNRAP. V lost 6 bases and J 4 bases, leaving 10 bases between the germline ends. This CDR3 contains 12 residues. DNA for the CDR3: TGTGCTAGTGGACGAACCTCTTACGAGCAGTACTTC. It yields the protein CASGRTSYEQYF.

The V gene is TRBV7-2, the J gene TRBJ2-2; 7 bases agree with TRBD1. The V and J ends lost 0 bases and 4 bases, in that order; junction bases with no gene match: 8. There are 17 residues in the CDR3. CDR1 SGHTA and CDR2 FQGNSA come from the germline V gene. The CDR3 nucleotides are TGTGCCAGCAGCTTAGCGCTATGGCAGGGGGTCACCGGGGAGCTGTTTTTT. Encoded protein: CASSLALWQGVTGELFF.

The CDR3 loop is CSVEVHKTNTEAFF. The CDR3 coding sequence is TGCAGCGTTGAGGTCCATAAGACGAACACTGAAGCTTTCTTT. The chain uses TRBV29-1 and TRBJ1-1; D not resolved. Germline loops: CDR1 SQVTM, CDR2 ANQGSEA. The CDR3 is made up of 14 amino acids. V gave up 3 bases and J gave up 1 base, with 12 bases separating them.

The chain couples TRBV29-1 to TRBJ1-2; 9 bases are a match to TRBD1. With 0 bases clipped from V and 7 bases from J, the junction kept 9 bases outside the gene matches. Germline V gene lookup returns CDR1 SQVTM and CDR2 ANQGSEA. The CDR3 is 15 amino acids. CDR3 region: CSVEDPFTGGSGYTF. For the CDR3, the DNA is TGCAGCGTTGAAGACCCATTCACAGGGGGCAGTGGCTACACCTTC.

This chain joins TRBV3-1 (or the pseudogene TRBV3-2) and TRBJ1-2; tentatively, D is TRBD1 (5 bases). V was cut by 3 bases and J by 0 bases, with 11 bases left in between. The CDR3 totals 15 residues. Germline V CDR1 and CDR2: LGHDT, YNNKEL (reference sequence). The CDR3 coding sequence is TGTGCCAGCAGCCACCTACGACAGCCTAACTATGGCTACACCTTC. Translating it yields CASSHLRQPNYGYTF.

The chain links TRBV6-5 to TRBJ1-2; 7 nucleotides align to TRBD1. In germline, CDR1 is MNHEY, CDR2 SVGAGI. V shed 0 bases and J 8 bases; nucleotides not matched to a gene: 3. This CDR3 comprises 13 residues. CDR3: CASSYSQGKGYTF. The CDR3 DNA sequence: TGTGCCAGCAGTTACTCACAGGGGAAAGGCTACACCTTC.